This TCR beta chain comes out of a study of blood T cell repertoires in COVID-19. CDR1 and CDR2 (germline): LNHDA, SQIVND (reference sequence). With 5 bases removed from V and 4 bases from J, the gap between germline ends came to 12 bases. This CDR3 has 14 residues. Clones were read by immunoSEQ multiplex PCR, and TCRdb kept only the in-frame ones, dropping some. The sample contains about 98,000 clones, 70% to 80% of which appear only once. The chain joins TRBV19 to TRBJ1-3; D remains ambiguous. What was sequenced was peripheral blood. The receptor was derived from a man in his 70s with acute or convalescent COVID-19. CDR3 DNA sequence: TGTGCCAGTAGTGGTTATCCTACCGGAAACACCATATATTTT. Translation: CASSGYPTGNTIYF.